This is a list of T cell receptor beta chains from one sample in a study of T cells in Graves' hyperthyroidism and ophthalmopathy. TCRdb fed the multiplex PCR reads into MiXCR, producing one record per CDR3 protein. The sample lists 400,000 to 450,000 distinct CDR3 sequences; about 15% were seen once. The specimen sequenced was blood. These receptors were taken from a man younger than 30 with Graves' ophthalmopathy. Each CDR3 is given with its conserved first and last residue. D genes are given only for firm matches. Where a row states a size, it is once, few, many or the class of an expanded clone; other rows omit it.

V	J	D	size	DNA	CDR3
TRBV18	TRBJ2-7	NA	many	TGTGCCAGCTCACCACCTGGAGTCTACGAGCAGTACTTC	CASSPPGVYEQYF
TRBV3-1	TRBJ2-7	NA	few	TGTGCCAGCAGCCAGGGGGCGGACTCCTACGAGCAGTACTTC	CASSQGADSYEQYF
TRBV11-2	TRBJ2-7	NA	many	TGTGCCAGCAGTTCAGGGTATGGGGCCTACGAGCAGTACTTC	CASSSGYGAYEQYF
TRBV27	TRBJ1-3	NA	many	TGTGCCAGCAGTTTACAGGGGAGCTCTGGAAACACCATATATTTT	CASSLQGSSGNTIYF
TRBV11-3	TRBJ2-2	NA	NA	TGTGCCAGCAGCTTAGTTGGAGGGGGCACCGGGGAGCTGTTTTTT	CASSLVGGGTGELFF
TRBV5-1	TRBJ2-2	TRBD2	NA	TGCGCCAGCAGCTTGGCCCTGGCGGGGGGCGCAGCCGGGGAGCTGTTTTTT	CASSLALAGGAAGELFF
TRBV7-9	TRBJ2-7	TRBD2	many	TGTGCCAGCAGCGTTGCGCTAGCGGGGCTCTACTACGAGCAGTACTTC	CASSVALAGLYYEQYF
TRBV4-2	TRBJ2-7	TRBD2	NA	TGTGCCAGCAGCCGCCCTCTGATAGCGGGGAGCTACGAGCAGTACTTC	CASSRPLIAGSYEQYF
TRBV5-1	TRBJ2-1	NA	many	TGCGCCAGCAGCTCTCGCCCCGCCAGCTCCTACAATGAGCAGTTCTTC	CASSSRPASSYNEQFF
TRBV11-1	TRBJ2-7	NA	once	TGTGCCAGCAGCACCGGGCAGGGCGGGCAGTACTTC	CASSTGQGGQYF
TRBV25-1	TRBJ2-3	TRBD2	NA	TGTGCCAGCAGTGAATTGGCGCGGGAGATGGGGAGTTGGCAGTATTTT	CASSELAREMGSWQYF
TRBV2	TRBJ2-5	NA	many	TGTGCCAGTACGCGAAAGTTCCAAGAGACCCAGTACTTC	CASTRKFQETQYF
TRBV12-3/TRBV12-4	TRBJ2-1	NA	many	TGTGCCAGCAGGTTAGCGGTCAGCTCCTACAATGAGCAGTTCTTC	CASRLAVSSYNEQFF
TRBV27	TRBJ1-2	NA	NA	TGTGCCAGCAGTTTTCGGGGAGGTGGCTACACCTTC	CASSFRGGGYTF
TRBV10-3	TRBJ1-1	NA	many	TGTGCCATCAGTGAGTTTCGCATGAACACTGAAGCTTTCTTT	CAISEFRMNTEAFF
TRBV29-1	TRBJ2-7	NA	few	TGCAGCGTTGAGGCCTACAGGGATTATTCCTACGAGCAGTACTTC	CSVEAYRDYSYEQYF
TRBV20-1	TRBJ2-5	NA	few	TGCAGTGCTAGAAGCCCCGTAGGGATACTTCAAGAGACCCAGTACTTC	CSARSPVGILQETQYF
TRBV11-2	TRBJ2-1	NA	many	TGTGCCAGCAGCTTAGGGGTTACGGGCCAGGGGAATGAGCAGTTCTTC	CASSLGVTGQGNEQFF
TRBV7-2	TRBJ2-7	TRBD1	NA	TGTGCCAGCAGCTTAAACAGGGGGCTATCCTACGAGCAGTACTTC	CASSLNRGLSYEQYF
TRBV18	TRBJ2-3	TRBD1	many	TGTGCCAGCTCAAGAGGGGGCGCAGATACGCAGTATTTT	CASSRGGADTQYF
TRBV7-6	TRBJ1-4	TRBD1	many	TGTGCCAGCAGCCCCATCCCCCTGACAGGGGACAAAGCAACTAATGAAAAACTGTTTTTT	CASSPIPLTGDKATNEKLFF
TRBV30	TRBJ2-1	TRBD2	NA	TGTGCCTGGGCTCCGGGACTAGCGTTCGAGCAGTTCTTC	CAWAPGLAFEQFF
TRBV5-1	TRBJ2-3	NA	few	TGCGCCAGCAGCTTGTTACTAGCCGGAGATACGCAGTATTTT	CASSLLLAGDTQYF
TRBV20-1	TRBJ2-1	TRBD2	many	TGCAGTGCTAGAGCAGCGGGAGGGCTTTACAATGAGCAGTTCTTC	CSARAAGGLYNEQFF
TRBV24-1	TRBJ2-7	NA	many	TGTGCCACCAGTGATTCTCAGTCCACTCTCTACGAGCAGTACTTC	CATSDSQSTLYEQYF
TRBV7-2	TRBJ1-2	NA	many	TGTGCCAGCAGCTTAGAGGGGGGGAGATCTAACTATGGCTACACCTTC	CASSLEGGRSNYGYTF
TRBV5-1	TRBJ2-5	NA	NA	TGCGCCAGCAGCTTGGTACGGGGCCAAGGGGAGACCCAGTACTTC	CASSLVRGQGETQYF
TRBV27	TRBJ2-1	TRBD1	many	TGTGCCAGCAGCGGGACAGGCGAGCATGAGCAGTTCTTC	CASSGTGEHEQFF
TRBV3-1	TRBJ2-7	NA	many	TGTGCCAGCAGCCAAGAGGATGGGTACGAGCAGTACTTC	CASSQEDGYEQYF
TRBV11-2	TRBJ2-7	TRBD2	NA	TGTGCCAGCAGGAAGACTAGCGGGTACGAGCAGTACTTC	CASRKTSGYEQYF
TRBV29-1	TRBJ2-1	TRBD2	once	TGCAGCGTGGGACTAGCGGGGGATAATGAGCAGTTCTTC	CSVGLAGDNEQFF